This T cell receptor (beta chain) was identified in a study of T cells after somatic rescue of genetic block. CDR3 length equals 16 residues. Looked up from germline, CDR1 is SGHTA and CDR2 is FQGNSA. The junction had 2 bases not matched to a gene; V was cut back by 2 bases and J by 1 base. Sequenced by immunoSEQ multiplex PCR; TCRdb stores in-frame clones only, minus some. Among 88,000 or so clones listed, more than 80% were seen once. The rearrangement links TRBV7-2 to TRBJ2-3, with 11 nucleotides matching TRBD2. Input material: peripheral blood mononuclear cells (PBMCs). The receptor's source is a young woman. The CDR3 sequence is CASSLKGLAGTDTQYF. The CDR3, as DNA: TGTGCCAGCAGCTTAAAGGGACTAGCGGGCACAGATACGCAGTATTTT. Combining the CDR3 with reference TRBV7-2 and TRBJ2-3 gives the whole variable domain GAGVSQSPSNKVTEKGKDVELRCDPISGHTALYWYRQSLGQGLEFLIYFQGNSAPDKSGLPSDRFSAERTGGSVSTLTIQRTQQEDSAVYLCASSLKGLAGTDTQYFGPGTRLTVL.